The 14 T cell receptor beta chains presented below share a single source sample, sequenced in a study of T-cell reconstitution after alpha-beta-depleted transplantation in children. Preparing the TCRbeta library involved the use of unique molecular identifiers. MiXCR was run by TCRdb on the PCR reads, yielding one entry per CDR3 protein. The table has about 200,000 distinct CDR3 sequences, approximately 7% seen once. The sequencing here drew on PBMCs, taken before TCRalphabeta/CD19-depleted stem cell transplant. All receptors derive from a boy under 10 years old with acute lymphoblastic leukemia, due to receive a stem cell transplant.

This clonotype was counted many times. V usage is TRBV7-2 and J usage is TRBJ2-5, with 9 bases fitting TRBD1. This CDR3 has 14 amino acids. The trim removed 5 bases at V and 5 bases at J, leaving 6 bases unmatched. Germline V gene lookup returns CDR1 SGHTA and CDR2 FQGNSA. The CDR3, as DNA: TGTGCCAGCAGCCAGGACAGGGGAAGGGAGACCCAGTACTTC. The encoded protein is CASSQDRGRETQYF.

This clonotype has more than one count but fewer than ten. The chain uses TRBV2 and TRBJ2-7, with 9 nucleotides matching TRBD2. This CDR3 comprises 15 residues. Germline V CDR1 and CDR2: SNHLY, FYNNEI. The junction had 7 bases not matched to a gene; V was cut back by 2 bases and J by 5 bases. CDR3 in amino acids: CASSELASGNHEQYF. DNA of the CDR3: TGTGCCAGCAGTGAATTGGCTAGCGGGAACCACGAGCAGTACTTC.

V and J are TRBV18 and TRBJ2-3, with a possible D match to TRBD1 (6 bases). Trimming removed 6 bases at V and 0 bases at J, with 19 bases between. This CDR3 spans 17 amino acids. The V gene's germline CDR1 is KGHSH and CDR2 LQKENI. The CDR3 DNA reads as TGTGCCAGCTCTACGATCGAAAGGGGACAAAGCACAGATACGCAGTATTTT. Translated, it gives CASSTIERGQSTDTQYF.

This clonotype was seen repeatedly, ten times or more. The chain recombines TRBV12-3 or TRBV12-4 with TRBJ2-7, with 8 bases fitting TRBD2. This CDR3 region has 14 residues. V lost 6 bases and J lost 3; bases outside the gene matches: 7. The CDR3 bases are TGTGCCAGCAGGCCCAGCGGGGGTGGCTACGAGCAGTACTTC. It is translated as CASRPSGGGYEQYF.

This chain joins TRBV18 and TRBJ2-7, with unresolved D. Germline V gene lookup returns CDR1 KGHSH and CDR2 LQKENI. V was pared by 3 bases and J by 6 bases, with 15 bases between. The CDR3 runs to 14 residues. In DNA, the CDR3 is TGTGCCAGCTCACCCGCACACGGGTCGGGCGAGCAGTACTTC. Translation: CASSPAHGSGEQYF.

This clonotype was counted between two and nine times. The genes are TRBV2 and TRBJ2-2; TRBD1 matches at 9 bases. In germline, CDR1 is SNHLY, CDR2 FYNNEI. V shed 3 bases and J 6 bases; nucleotides not matched to a gene: 14. CDR3 size: 18 residues. In nucleotides, the CDR3 is TGTGCCAGCAGTGATGGACGACGGGACAGGGTCGTTCCCGGGGAGCTGTTTTTT. It is translated as CASSDGRRDRVVPGELFF.

This clonotype was picked up many times. The V and J genes are TRBV5-5 and TRBJ2-5; D not resolved. Germline V gene sequence: CDR1 SGHKS, CDR2 YYEKEE (reference sequence). The germline V and J ends were trimmed by 4 bases and 5 bases, with 12 bases remaining between them. The CDR3 spans 13 residues. DNA of the CDR3: TGTGCCAGCAGCCCCCGGAATGGGGAGACCCAGTACTTC. Its translation: CASSPRNGETQYF.

This clonotype came up many times. The chain joins TRBV19 to TRBJ2-1, with D tentatively TRBD1 (6 bases). Germline V gene lookup returns CDR1 LNHDA and CDR2 SQIVND (reference sequence). The CDR3 totals 13 residues. Trimming left V 7 bases short and J 4 bases short, with 11 bases between. The CDR3 loop is CASNRGQYNEQFF. As DNA, the CDR3 is TGTGCCAGTAACCGAGGACAGTACAATGAGCAGTTCTTC. Combining the CDR3 with reference TRBV19 and TRBJ2-1 gives the whole variable domain DGGITQSPKYLFRKEGQNVTLSCEQNLNHDAMYWYRQDPGQGLRLIYYSQIVNDFQKGDIAEGYSVSREKKESFPLTVTSAQKNPTAFYLCASNRGQYNEQFFGPGTRLTVL.

This clonotype was found many times. This chain uses TRBV7-6 with TRBJ2-7; possibly TRBD2 for D (5 bases). Trimming shortened V by 1 base and J by 6 bases, and 13 bases separated the two germline ends. Per the germline V gene, CDR1 is SGHVS and CDR2 is FNYEAQ. The CDR3 contains 14 residues. This CDR3 reads CASSLGGEYSEQYF. Written as DNA, the CDR3 is TGTGCCAGCAGCTTAGGTGGGGAGTACAGCGAGCAGTACTTC.

Ten or more counts support this clonotype. The rearrangement links TRBV5-6 to TRBJ2-1; 11 bases are a match to TRBD1. J gave up 8 bases and V 5 bases, and 0 bases lay outside the gene matches. This CDR3 contains 12 residues. Germline CDR1 is SGHDT and CDR2 is YYEEEE. CDR3 amino acids: CASRGQGDEQFF. The CDR3 DNA sequence: TGTGCCAGCAGGGGACAGGGGGATGAGCAGTTCTTC.

This clonotype has only a few counts. This rearrangement joins TRBV2 to TRBJ2-7; D is possibly TRBD2 (5 bases). This CDR3 is 13 amino acids long. Per germline, CDR1 SNHLY and CDR2 FYNNEI. Trimming removed 4 bases from V and 6 bases from J, with 13 bases in between. The CDR3 DNA is TGTGCCAGCAGTGTTACTAGAAATGGCGAGCAGTACTTC. It translates to CASSVTRNGEQYF.

This clonotype appeared many times. J is TRBJ2-3 and V is TRBV12-3 or TRBV12-4, with 7 nucleotides matching TRBD1. The CDR3 is 15 amino acids. The junction had 8 bases not matched to a gene; V was cut back by 3 bases and J by 5 bases. The CDR3 loop is CASSFRDSEVDTQYF. In nucleotides, the CDR3 is TGTGCCAGCAGTTTCCGGGACAGCGAGGTAGATACGCAGTATTTT.

The table lists this clonotype with many counts. The CDR3 region has the DNA TGTGCCAGCAGCTTGGGACAAGATCAGCCCCAGCATTTT. Translation: CASSLGQDQPQHF. V usage is TRBV7-8 and J usage is TRBJ1-5; TRBD1 is a possible D gene (6 bases). Between the trimmed V and J ends, which lost 3 bases and 5 bases, there was a span of 8 bases. Germline CDR1 and CDR2: SGHVS and FQNEAQ. The CDR3 covers 13 residues.

This clonotype was found many times. This rearrangement joins TRBV28 to TRBJ1-1; 8 bases map to TRBD1. Losses at the gene ends were 9 bases for V and 2 bases for J; bases not matched to a gene: 5. The CDR3 consists of 13 residues. Germline V CDR1 and CDR2: MDHEN, SYDVKM. CDR3 loop: CASRTGLNTEAFF. In nucleotides, the CDR3 is TGTGCCAGTCGGACAGGGCTTAACACTGAAGCTTTCTTT.